Reported below is one TCR beta chain. Its target is not known. Clones were sequenced by immunoSEQ multiplex PCR, and TCRdb holds only the in-frame ones, with some missing. There are about 120,000 clones in the sample; 85% to 90% occur only once, and around 8% lies in the top ten. J lost 4 bases, V lost 10 bases, and 4 bases had no gene match. The CDR3 runs to 13 residues. In germline, CDR1 is SNHLY, CDR2 FYNNEI. The source of the sample is a study of T cell responses to AZD1222 COVID-19 vaccine. Study-wide findings and caveats: In a largely white British group with more females than males, clonal diversity was possibly underestimated. Spike-specific TCR breadth and depth both grew after two AZD1222 doses. Just six or seven AZD1222 recipients tested seropositive at baseline.

The receptor's source is an adult in good health. V usage is TRBV2 and J usage is TRBJ2-3; 11 bases align to TRBD2. The source material was peripheral blood, sampled on day 0 of AZD1222 vaccination. This CDR3 reads CATNSGRADTQYF. The CDR3 DNA is TGTGCCACAAATAGCGGGAGGGCAGATACGCAGTATTTT. The full variable domain, its missing parts supplied by reference TRBV2 and TRBJ2-3, is EPEVTQTPSHQVTQMGQEVILRCVPISNHLYFYWYRQILGQKVEFLVSFYNNEISEKSEIFDDQFSVERPDGSNFTLKIRSTKLEDSAMYFCATNSGRADTQYFGPGTRLTVL.